The 6 T cell receptor beta chains below come from one sample, sequenced in a study of cytomegalovirus exposure and HLA in healthy donors. PCR primers comprised 60 Vbeta and 13 Jbeta primers. TCRdb's copy holds only in-frame clones and misses some; the assay was immunoSEQ multiplex PCR. The data contain fewer than 250,000 clones, 75% to 80% of them singletons. The sequenced material came from PBMCs. Every receptor here comes from a woman aged 30 to 39 in good health and CMV-seropositive.

The V and J genes are TRBV7-8 and TRBJ2-7; a weak D match, TRBD2 (6 bases). Germline V CDR1 and CDR2: SGHVS, FQNEAQ. The CDR3 is 15 residues long. Deletions cut 5 bases from V and 4 bases from J, with 18 bases between. CDR3 sequence: CASSPRWAGGYEQYF. The CDR3 nucleotides read TGTGCCAGCAGCCCCCGTTGGGCCGGAGGGTACGAGCAGTACTTC.

This rearrangement joins TRBV9 to TRBJ2-1; 8 bases agree with TRBD2. CDR1 SGDLS and CDR2 YYNGEE come from the germline V gene. The V and J ends lost 3 bases and 9 bases, in that order; junction bases with no gene match: 11. The CDR3 runs to 15 residues. DNA for the CDR3: TGTGCCAGCAGCGAGGGTGTAGCGGGATTCGGTGAGCAGTTCTTC. Translation gives CASSEGVAGFGEQFF.

The rearrangement uses TRBV7-3 and TRBJ2-3; 9 bases map to TRBD2. Germline CDR1 and CDR2: SGHTA and FQGTGA. V was pared by 2 bases and J by 6 bases, with 6 bases of the junction left unmatched. CDR3 length: 15 amino acids. The CDR3 sequence: CASSLVAGGADTQYF. CDR3 in DNA: TGTGCCAGCAGCTTAGTGGCGGGAGGGGCGGATACGCAGTATTTT. The full variable domain, its missing parts supplied by reference TRBV7-3 and TRBJ2-3, is GAGVSQTPSNKVTEKGKYVELRCDPISGHTALYWYRQSLGQGPEFLIYFQGTGAADDSGLPNDRFFAVRPEGSVSTLKIQRTERGDSAVYLCASSLVAGGADTQYFGPGTRLTVL.

This chain joins TRBV20-1 and TRBJ2-7; no definite D call. Germline CDR1 DFQATT, CDR2 SNEGSKA (reference sequence). The CDR3 totals 11 residues. Trimming removed 1 base from V and 4 bases from J, with 5 bases in between. The chain's CDR3 is CSARAGYEQYF. The DNA for the CDR3 is TGCAGTGCTAGAGCCGGTTACGAGCAGTACTTC.

This rearrangement joins TRBV11-3 to TRBJ2-1; 7 bases are shared with TRBD2. V lost 5 bases to trimming and J lost 0 bases; unmatched junction nucleotides: 4. Germline lookup yields CDR1 SGHNT and CDR2 YENEEA. The CDR3 is 15 amino acids. The CDR3: CASSELASSYNEQFF. CDR3 nucleotides: TGTGCCAGCAGCGAACTAGCGAGCTCCTACAATGAGCAGTTCTTC.

The genes are TRBV2 and TRBJ2-7; TRBD2 aligns across 8 bases. Looked up from germline, CDR1 is SNHLY and CDR2 is FYNNEI. The junction had 8 bases not matched to a gene; V was cut back by 4 bases and J by 6 bases. The CDR3 consists of 14 residues. DNA of the CDR3: TGTGCCAGCAGTGTCGGGAGGGCCGCAGTCGAGCAGTACTTC. This codes for CASSVGRAAVEQYF.